This TCR beta chain was retrieved from a study of patients and donors after allogeneic stem cell transplantation. In its sample, this clonotype was seen once. TCRdb ran MiXCR on the RT-PCR reads and lists one entry per CDR3 protein. The sample shows 920,000 or so distinct CDR3 sequences, approximately 19% of them seen only once. This clonotype was sampled from a human donor who was either an allogeneic HSCT recipient or a stem cell or donor lymphocyte infusion donor (not recorded which). It is not recorded whose cells these are; they may come from a transplant donor. Sample: blood, either unsorted or a sorted T cell fraction (not recorded which).

The CDR3 region has the DNA TGCAGTGCTAGAGCCCCCGGGACTAGCGCCTACAATGAGCAGTTCTTC. As protein: CSARAPGTSAYNEQFF. This rearrangement joins TRBV20-1 to TRBJ2-1; 10 bases are a match to TRBD2. This CDR3 has 16 amino acids. The V gene's germline CDR1 is DFQATT and CDR2 SNEGSKA (reference sequence). Unmatched junction bases numbered 5, after V lost 1 base and J lost 2 bases.